Below, 28 T cell receptor beta chains from the same sample are listed, as sequenced in a study of shared clonotypes between healthy human individuals. Measured with immunoSEQ multiplex PCR; TCRdb has only the in-frame clones, and not every one. The sample yields about 470,000 clones, more than 75% seen once. Sequences were obtained from PBMCs. These receptors originate from a woman in her thirties or forties in good health. Some clones in this sample may be carry-over from other donors' samples.

The chain is built from TRBV27 and TRBJ1-5; 9 bases are shared with TRBD1. This CDR3 contains 15 residues. The germline gives CDR1 MNHEY, CDR2 SMNVEV (reference sequence). Trimming removed 6 bases from V and 3 bases from J; junction bases left unmatched: 6. The CDR3, as DNA: TGTGCCAGCAGCCCCCGGGACAGGGTCAATCAGCCCCAGCATTTT. Translation: CASSPRDRVNQPQHF.

The CDR3 spells CASSWIAGDGTDTQYF. The CDR3 nucleotides are TGTGCCAGCAGCTGGATAGCGGGAGACGGTACAGATACGCAGTATTTT. The chain employs TRBV5-5 and TRBJ2-3; 9 positions agree with TRBD2. V shed 3 bases, J shed 3 bases, and the junction held 8 bases outside the gene matches. Germline loops: CDR1 SGHKS, CDR2 YYEKEE (reference sequence). The CDR3 has 16 residues.

This clone appeared a few times. The J gene is TRBJ1-1, the V gene TRBV4-1, with a possible D match to TRBD1 (6 bases). The germline V and J ends were trimmed by 3 bases and 1 base, with 9 bases remaining between them. The V gene's germline CDR1 is MGHRA and CDR2 YSYEKL. The CDR3 covers 14 residues. CDR3: CASSQGAQNTEAFF. In nucleotides, the CDR3 is TGCGCCAGCAGCCAGGGGGCGCAGAACACTGAAGCTTTCTTT.

The chain has TRBV27 and TRBJ2-7, with D possibly being TRBD2 (6 bases). This CDR3 region has 14 residues. V was shortened by 8 bases and J by 1 base, with 15 bases between the two germline ends. Germline V lookup: CDR1 MNHEY, CDR2 SMNVEV (reference sequence). The CDR3 sequence is CASGAGLGSYEQYF. CDR3 bases: TGTGCCAGCGGGGCGGGGTTGGGTTCCTACGAGCAGTACTTC.

This clone was observed at least ten times. The chain recombines TRBV7-9 with TRBJ1-1, with 8 bases lining up with TRBD1. Germline CDR1 reads SEHNR; CDR2 reads FQNEAQ (reference sequence). Trimming removed 4 bases from V and 3 bases from J; junction bases left unmatched: 10. The CDR3 is 16 amino acids. For the CDR3, the DNA is TGTGCCAGCAGCTCCAGACCAGGGGGCGCGGACACTGAAGCTTTCTTT. Residues: CASSSRPGGADTEAFF.

The chain recombines TRBV9 with TRBJ2-1; 9 bases are shared with TRBD2. With V trimmed by 4 bases and J by 0 bases, 17 bases remained unmatched. Per germline, CDR1 SGDLS and CDR2 YYNGEE. The CDR3 is 20 residues long. The CDR3 here is CASSPKEVAGVGASYNEQFF. DNA for the CDR3: TGTGCCAGCAGCCCGAAGGAGGTAGCGGGAGTCGGGGCCTCCTACAATGAGCAGTTCTTC. The full variable domain, completed using reference TRBV9 and TRBJ2-1, is DSGVTQTPKHLITATGQRVTLRCSPRSGDLSVYWYQQSLDQGLQFLIQYYNGEERAKGNILERFSAQQFPDLHSELNLSSLELGDSALYFCASSPKEVAGVGASYNEQFFGPGTRLTVL.

This clone was found a few times. J is TRBJ2-5 and V is TRBV6-4; possibly TRBD2 for D (5 bases). Germline CDR1 and CDR2: MRHNA and SNTAGT. CDR3 size: 15 residues. Trimming cost V 3 bases and J 4 bases, with 15 bases left between them. CDR3 region: CASSESGGGLETQYF. Here the CDR3 DNA reads TGTGCCAGCAGTGAGAGCGGCGGAGGTTTAGAGACCCAGTACTTC.

This clone was seen once. The chain links TRBV5-3 to TRBJ1-3; 9 bases are a match to TRBD1. TRBV5-3 is an ORF for which the function is uncertain. The J segment lost 1 base and the V segment lost 4 bases, leaving 6 bases of the junction unmatched. This CDR3 contains 16 residues. The CDR3 reads CARSKKDRGSGNTIYF. CDR3 bases: TGTGCCAGAAGCAAAAAGGACAGGGGATCTGGAAACACCATATATTTT.

V and J are TRBV5-1 and TRBJ2-1, with D maybe TRBD1 (6 bases). Trimming took off 2 bases at V and 9 bases at J, with 15 bases between the two ends. The CDR3 loop spans 14 amino acids. In germline, CDR1 is SGHRS, CDR2 YFSETQ. In nucleotides, the CDR3 is TGCGCCAGCAGCTTAGCGTATGGGGGCGGTGAGCAGTTCTTC. Translation: CASSLAYGGGEQFF.

This clone appeared a single time. The CDR3 nucleotides are TGTGCCAGAAGCTTGTACAGGGGATTTCTCTGCTATGGCTACACCTTC. It is translated as CARSLYRGFLCYGYTF. The rearrangement joins TRBV5-3 to TRBJ1-2, with 7 bases that match TRBD1. TRBV5-3 is classed as an ORF, of uncertain function. The CDR3 sequence is 16 residues long. V was clipped by 1 base and J by 4 bases; unmatched bases: 10.

This clone showed up just a few times. The chain carries TRBV4-2 and TRBJ2-7; D is uncertain. Trimming removed 2 bases at V and 7 bases at J, with 12 bases between. This CDR3 is built from 13 residues. Germline V gene data show CDR1 as LGHNA and CDR2 as YNFKEQ. The CDR3 sequence: CASSQSPQGEQYF. For the CDR3, the DNA is TGTGCCAGCAGCCAATCCCCGCAAGGGGAGCAGTACTTC.

The chain is built from TRBV11-1 and TRBJ2-5, with D perhaps matching TRBD2 (5 bases). Per the germline V gene, CDR1 is SGHAT and CDR2 is FQDESV (reference sequence). The CDR3 sequence is 13 residues long. The V gene lost 5 bases and the J gene lost 5 bases, with 12 bases spanning the gap. The CDR3 sequence is CASSPGMGETQYF. CDR3 DNA: TGTGCCAGCAGCCCGGGAATGGGCGAGACCCAGTACTTC.

There are many counts of this clone. V is TRBV28 and J is TRBJ1-2; tentative D call: TRBD1 (5 bases). Germline V gene sequence: CDR1 MDHEN, CDR2 SYDVKM. Trimming removed 10 bases at V and 4 bases at J, with 16 bases between. The CDR3 totals 13 residues. This CDR3 is CATSIRQLYGYTF. The CDR3 DNA sequence: TGTGCCACCAGCATCCGACAGCTCTATGGCTACACCTTC.

This chain connects TRBV6-1 to TRBJ2-7; 10 bases align to TRBD2. Germline lookup yields CDR1 MNHNS and CDR2 SASEGT. V was pared by 4 bases and J by 2 bases, with 5 bases of the junction left unmatched. The CDR3 extends over 15 amino acids. In DNA, the CDR3 is TGTGCCAGCAGTGCTCGAGCGGGAGGGACCTACGAGCAGTACTTC. Its protein is CASSARAGGTYEQYF.

The rearrangement joins TRBV5-1 to TRBJ2-1, with D hard to call. Germline CDR1 is SGHRS and CDR2 is YFSETQ. V was pared by 0 bases and J by 2 bases, with 6 bases between. The CDR3 runs to 14 residues. In DNA, the CDR3 is TGCGCCAGCAGCTTGGCCGAAGCCTACAATGAGCAGTTCTTC. Amino acid sequence: CASSLAEAYNEQFF.

This clone showed up just a few times. The chain has TRBV14 and TRBJ2-1, with 13 bases identical to TRBD2. The germline CDR1 and CDR2 sequences are SGHDN and FVKESK. V trimming: 0 bases; J trimming: 7 bases; junction bases outside the gene matches: 0. This CDR3 has 15 residues. This chain's CDR3 is CASSQELAGGNEQFF. The CDR3 bases are TGTGCCAGCAGCCAAGAACTAGCGGGAGGGAATGAGCAGTTCTTC.

V and J are TRBV7-8 and TRBJ2-5; 7 bases match TRBD2. The V gene's germline CDR1 is SGHVS and CDR2 FQNEAQ. The CDR3 covers 15 residues. With 1 base clipped from V and 4 bases from J, the junction kept 6 bases outside the gene matches. As DNA, the CDR3 is TGTGCCAGCAGCTTAGTCAGCGGGGTTCCAGAGACCCAGTACTTC. Amino acid sequence: CASSLVSGVPETQYF. The variable domain in full, completed from reference TRBV7-8 and TRBJ2-5, reads GAGVSQSPRYKVAKRGQDVALRCDPISGHVSLFWYQQALGQGPEFLTYFQNEAQLDKSGLPSDRFFAERPEGSVSTLKIQRTQQEDSAVYLCASSLVSGVPETQYFGPGTRLLVL.

The rearrangement uses TRBV2 and TRBJ1-5; no reliable D call. Germline assignment: CDR1 SNHLY and CDR2 FYNNEI. V shed 4 bases and J shed 5 bases, with 9 bases lying between them. The CDR3 is 13 residues long. The DNA of the CDR3 is TGTGCCAGCAGTGCTCTTAACTATCAGCCCCAGCATTTT. It translates to CASSALNYQPQHF.

This chain's CDR3 is CSVEDISETGELFF. For the CDR3, the DNA is TGCAGCGTTGAAGATATATCAGAAACCGGGGAGCTGTTTTTT. This chain joins TRBV29-1 and TRBJ2-2; no definite D call. V dropped 0 bases and J dropped 5 bases, with 10 bases sitting between them. CDR1 is SQVTM, CDR2 ANQGSEA, per germline. This CDR3 region has 14 residues.

A single count supports this clone. The CDR3 here is CASSTTGSHEQYF. CDR3 bases: TGTGCCAGCAGTACGACAGGGTCCCACGAGCAGTACTTC. The chain couples TRBV27 to TRBJ2-7; TRBD1 aligns across 7 bases. With 5 bases clipped from V and 5 bases from J, the junction kept 6 bases outside the gene matches. This CDR3 region has 13 residues. Germline V CDR1 and CDR2: MNHEY, SMNVEV (reference sequence).

The chain links TRBV6-1 to TRBJ2-6; maybe TRBD1 (5 bases). The length of the CDR3 is 15 residues. CDR1 and CDR2 from the germline V gene are MNHNS and SASEGT. Deletions cut 7 bases from V and 2 bases from J, with 12 bases between. The DNA of the CDR3 is TGTGCCAGCACTCAGGAAGGGGCTGGGGCCAACGTCCTGACTTTC. It codes for CASTQEGAGANVLTF.

For this clone: Other nucleotide sequences from this sample produce the same CDR3. CDR3 nucleotide sequence: TGTGCCAGCTCACCAGGGGCCAGTGAGACCCAGTACTTC. The encoded protein is CASSPGASETQYF. The rearrangement joins TRBV18 to TRBJ2-5, with TRBD1 as a possible D gene (5 bases). The CDR3 contains 13 residues. V was trimmed by 2 bases and J by 5 bases, leaving 9 bases between them. Germline lookup yields CDR1 KGHSH and CDR2 LQKENI.

The chain carries TRBV5-4 and TRBJ2-3, with 7 positions matching TRBD2. Germline loops: CDR1 SGHNT, CDR2 YYREEE (reference sequence). The CDR3 runs 13 residues. With V trimmed by 0 bases and J by 6 bases, 1 base remained unmatched. The CDR3 bases are TGTGCCAGCAGCTTGGACGGGGGGGATACGCAGTATTTT. It specifies CASSLDGGDTQYF.

This chain connects TRBV19 to TRBJ2-1, with TRBD1 matching over 9 bases. The CDR3 has 15 amino acids. With 4 bases clipped from V and 7 bases from J, the junction kept 8 bases outside the gene matches. CDR1 LNHDA and CDR2 SQIVND come from the germline V gene (reference sequence). The DNA for the CDR3 is TGTGCCAGTAGTACCTGGGACAGGGCCGAGAATGAGCAGTTCTTC. Its protein is CASSTWDRAENEQFF.

The genes are TRBV4-1 and TRBJ2-3; 8 bases match TRBD1. The CDR3 runs 14 residues. CDR1 and CDR2 from the germline V gene are MGHRA and YSYEKL. The J segment lost 6 bases and the V segment lost 4 bases, leaving 6 bases of the junction unmatched. The CDR3 here is CASSRGQGIDTQYF. The DNA of the CDR3 is TGCGCCAGCAGCCGAGGACAGGGAATCGATACGCAGTATTTT.

In its sample, this clone was seen a few times. This chain joins TRBV30 and TRBJ1-2; TRBD1 agrees at 7 bases. Germline V gives CDR1 GTSNPN, CDR2 SVGIG (reference sequence). J gave up 4 bases and V 2 bases, and 7 bases lay outside the gene matches. The CDR3 has 14 residues. The chain's CDR3 is CAWSRGDSTYGYTF. The CDR3 coding sequence is TGTGCCTGGAGTAGGGGGGACAGCACCTATGGCTACACCTTC.

The rearrangement links TRBV28 to TRBJ2-7; D gene ambiguous. This CDR3 comprises 14 residues. Germline V CDR1 and CDR2: MDHEN, SYDVKM. Trimming left V 7 bases short and J 0 bases short, with 13 bases between. The CDR3 protein is CASTRRFFSYEQYF. As DNA, the CDR3 is TGTGCCAGCACCAGGCGGTTCTTCTCCTACGAGCAGTACTTC.

The chain joins TRBV10-3 to TRBJ1-3, with TRBD1 as a possible D gene (5 bases). Deletions cut 3 bases from V and 7 bases from J, with 16 bases between. CDR3 length: 15 residues. Per germline, CDR1 ENHRY and CDR2 SYGVKD. Here the CDR3 reads CAISEDSSFGNTIYF. The DNA for the CDR3 is TGTGCCATCAGTGAAGACAGTTCGTTTGGGAACACCATATATTTT.